One sample yielded the 5 T cell receptor beta chains listed below, sequenced in a study of vaccination and CD4 T cells after COVID-19. The treatment denotes: approximately nine-day PBMC culture with coronavirus spike peptide pools or control peptides (ViraFEST assay). Oncomine TCR Beta short-read sequencing was applied to DNA from cultured CD4+ T cells. Each CDR3 protein gets one entry after TCRdb re-called the PCR reads with MiXCR. The sample includes about 20,000 distinct CDR3 sequences, about 80% of them seen just once. Their specific antigens are unknown. The sequences come from CD4+ T cells from blood, cultured in vitro, collected after SARS-CoV-2 vaccination. Receptors originate from a human donor who received a COVID-19 vaccine.

The chain combines TRBV12-3 or TRBV12-4 with TRBJ2-7, with TRBD2 as a possible D gene (6 bases). The CDR3 is 15 amino acids. The V gene lost 1 base and the J gene lost 2 bases, with 12 bases spanning the gap. The CDR3 sequence: CASSLGRGSPYEQYF. The CDR3 DNA follows: TGTGCCAGCAGTTTAGGGCGGGGATCTCCCTACGAGCAGTACTTC.

The rearrangement links TRBV24-1 to TRBJ2-7; 7 positions agree with TRBD1. The germline V gene encodes CDR1 KGHDR and CDR2 SFDVKD. V was clipped by 5 bases and J by 2 bases; unmatched bases: 17. This CDR3 spans 18 amino acids. In DNA form, the CDR3 reads TGTGCCACCAGTGGACTTCCGGCGCGACAGGGCAACACCTACGAGCAGTACTTC. Amino acid sequence: CATSGLPARQGNTYEQYF.

The chain is built from TRBV30 and TRBJ1-5; D ambiguous. Trimming shortened V by 2 bases and J by 4 bases, and 6 bases separated the two germline ends. Germline V gene lookup returns CDR1 GTSNPN and CDR2 SVGIG (reference sequence). This CDR3 has 12 residues. The CDR3 bases are TGTGCCTGGAGTCGCAGAAATCAGCCCCAGCATTTT. Translating it yields CAWSRRNQPQHF.

The chain employs TRBV6-1 and TRBJ1-1; no clear D gene. Trimming removed 7 bases from V and 5 bases from J, with 17 bases in between. The germline V gene has CDR1 MNHNS and CDR2 SASEGT. This CDR3 is 14 amino acids long. CDR3 protein: CASKPVWSGTEAFF. The DNA of the CDR3 is TGTGCCAGCAAGCCGGTTTGGTCGGGGACTGAAGCTTTCTTT.

The rearrangement uses TRBV12-3 or TRBV12-4 and TRBJ1-6; 9 bases agree with TRBD1. This CDR3 region has 18 residues. Germline trimming cut 6 bases from V and 0 bases from J; bases unmatched to any gene: 9. The CDR3 sequence: CASSRTGALSSYNSPLHF. The CDR3 DNA reads TGTGCCAGCAGCCGGACAGGGGCGCTAAGCTCCTATAATTCACCCCTCCACTTT.